This TCR beta chain was captured in a study of T cell responses to AZD1222 COVID-19 vaccine. Generated by immunoSEQ multiplex PCR, the TCRdb table keeps only in-frame clones and is missing some. The sample lists some 64,000 clones, around nine tenths occurring once. The receptor's source is an adult who received the MenACWY meningococcal vaccine as a control. This material consisted of peripheral blood, taken 28 days after the second dose of the MenACWY control vaccine.

CDR3 region: CASSLGEGTQYF. The CDR3, as DNA: TGTGCCAGCAGCCTAGGCGAAGGTACGCAGTATTTT. The gene calls are TRBV14 and TRBJ2-3; D is unclear. The germline gives CDR1 SGHDN, CDR2 FVKESK. The CDR3 spans 12 residues. The V gene lost 4 bases and the J gene lost 8 bases, with 10 bases spanning the gap.